Following are 16 T cell receptor beta chains from one sample sequenced in a study of shared clonotypes between healthy human individuals (dated by TCRdb to 2020 to 2021). To prepare the library, the immunoSEQ multiplex PCR assay was applied. TCRdb took this table from immuneACCESS and kept in-frame rearrangements with V and J called. Such tables lack part of the clones; where checked against another copy, unresolved V genes explain under half of the gap, and the rest is unexplained. This sample lists 700,000 to 950,000 clones; 95% to 97% were detected once. The ten largest clones represent 0.2% to 0.25% of the sample. For the CD8 naive samples, CD45RO-negative cells were positively selected for CCR7, yielding a CD45RA+CCR7+ population from which TemRA cells were excluded. The material sequenced was naive CD8+ T cells sorted from blood. The sample's cell subset or site label, decoded: CD45RA+CCR7+. These receptors all come from a man between 25 and 39 years old in good health.

V gene TRBV4-1 combines with J gene TRBJ2-7; 8 bases line up with TRBD1. V was clipped by 4 bases and J by 1 base; unmatched bases: 3. CDR3 length: 14 amino acids. Germline lookup yields CDR1 MGHRA and CDR2 YSYEKL. CDR3 sequence: CASSLDRASYEQYF. CDR3 DNA sequence: TGCGCCAGCAGCCTGGACAGGGCTTCCTACGAGCAGTACTTC.

The chain recombines TRBV9 with TRBJ2-7; either TRBD1 or TRBD2 may supply D (5 bases each). This CDR3 spans 13 amino acids. Germline assignment: CDR1 SGDLS and CDR2 YYNGEE. Trimming removed 4 bases at V and 5 bases at J, with 13 bases between. CDR3 bases: TGTGCCAGCAGCTCTACCGGGGCCAACGAGCAGTACTTC. It encodes CASSSTGANEQYF.

The J gene is TRBJ2-3, the V gene TRBV11-2; TRBD2 aligns across 9 bases. The germline CDR1 and CDR2 sequences are SGHAT and FQNNGV. This CDR3 comprises 18 residues. Trimming cost V 0 bases and J 2 bases; bases outside gene matches: 9. CDR3 region: CASSLEGRGTSPTDTQYF. In nucleotides, the CDR3 is TGTGCCAGCAGCTTAGAAGGAAGGGGGACTAGCCCCACAGATACGCAGTATTTT.

CDR3 nucleotide sequence: TGCAGCGTTGGCCGGGACCCTGAAGCTTTCTTT. It specifies CSVGRDPEAFF. The chain links TRBV29-1 to TRBJ1-1; a weak D match, TRBD1 (5 bases). This CDR3 region has 11 residues. The V gene's germline CDR1 is SQVTM and CDR2 ANQGSEA. The V end was cut by 4 bases, the J end by 6 bases, with 9 bases between.

The chain joins TRBV15 to TRBJ1-4, with TRBD1 identical over 10 bases. The CDR3 loop spans 16 amino acids. V trimming: 6 bases; J trimming: 8 bases; junction bases outside the gene matches: 12. From germline, CDR1 is LNHNV and CDR2 YYDKDF (reference sequence). CDR3 in DNA: TGTGCCACCAGACCCCCCGACAGGGGGCAAGAAGAAAAACTGTTTTTT. Translation: CATRPPDRGQEEKLFF.

This sequence joins TRBV7-8 and TRBJ2-5, with a weak D call TRBD1 (6 bases). Germline V gene lookup returns CDR1 SGHVS and CDR2 FQNEAQ. Trimming took off 5 bases at V and 3 bases at J, with 10 bases between the two ends. This CDR3 has 13 residues. CDR3 in DNA: TGTGCCAGCAGCCGACAGGTGAAAGAGACCCAGTACTTC. This translates into CASSRQVKETQYF.

This rearrangement joins TRBV27 to TRBJ2-1; a weak D match, TRBD2 (5 bases). The CDR3 is 16 amino acids. The V end lost 5 bases, the J end lost 7 bases, and 21 bases lay between the germline ends. Germline CDR1 is MNHEY and CDR2 is SMNVEV (reference sequence). This chain's CDR3 is CASSPARTGVRNEQFF. In DNA form, the CDR3 reads TGTGCCAGCAGTCCCGCCCGGACTGGCGTGAGGAATGAGCAGTTCTTC.

The chain links TRBV7-9 to TRBJ2-7; 11 bases line up with TRBD2. The CDR3 extends over 15 amino acids. Losses at the gene ends were 5 bases for V and 0 bases for J; bases not matched to a gene: 3. Germline values: CDR1 SEHNR, CDR2 FQNEAQ (reference sequence). CDR3 sequence reads: CASSATSGTSYEQYF. CDR3 nucleotides: TGTGCCAGCAGCGCGACTAGCGGGACCTCCTACGAGCAGTACTTC. Using reference TRBV7-9 and TRBJ2-7 for the parts outside the CDR3, the full variable domain is DTGVSQNPRHKITKRGQNVTFRCDPISEHNRLYWYRQTLGQGPEFLTYFQNEAQLEKSRLLSDRFSAERPKGSFSTLEIQRTEQGDSAMYLCASSATSGTSYEQYFGPGTRLTVT.

On this clone: Other DNA sequences in this specimen translate into the identical CDR3. The chain is built from TRBV9 and TRBJ2-3; D gene uncertain. The V end lost 3 bases, the J end lost 4 bases, and 6 bases lay between the germline ends. Germline V gene sequence: CDR1 SGDLS, CDR2 YYNGEE. This CDR3 has 12 amino acids. CDR3 bases: TGTGCCAGCAGCGCGCACCCAGATACGCAGTATTTT. It codes for CASSAHPDTQYF.

The V call is TRBV27, the J call TRBJ2-3, with 7 bases aligning to TRBD1. Trimming cost V 5 bases and J 2 bases; bases outside gene matches: 4. Germline CDR1 is MNHEY and CDR2 is SMNVEV (reference sequence). This CDR3 spans 14 amino acids. The CDR3 loop reads CASSVGGVTDTQYF. CDR3 sequence (DNA): TGTGCCAGCAGTGTAGGGGGCGTCACAGATACGCAGTATTTT.

J is TRBJ2-1 and V is TRBV7-2, with a weak D call TRBD2 (6 bases). Germline CDR1 reads SGHTA; CDR2 reads FQGNSA. V lost 1 base and J lost 1, with 11 bases in between. CDR3 length: 16 amino acids. DNA for the CDR3: TGTGCCAGCAGCTTAGATTCGCTAGCGTCCTACAATGAGCAGTTCTTC. Translated, it gives CASSLDSLASYNEQFF.

The chain uses TRBV7-9 and TRBJ2-7; TRBD1 matches 10 bases. Germline trimming cut 3 bases from V and 2 bases from J; bases unmatched to any gene: 7. The germline V gene encodes CDR1 SEHNR and CDR2 FQNEAQ (reference sequence). This CDR3 comprises 16 residues. The CDR3 spells CASSLVGQGTAYEQYF. Written as DNA, the CDR3 is TGTGCCAGCAGCTTGGTGGGACAGGGGACGGCCTACGAGCAGTACTTC. Complete variable domain (other parts from reference TRBV7-9 and TRBJ2-7): DTGVSQNPRHKITKRGQNVTFRCDPISEHNRLYWYRQTLGQGPEFLTYFQNEAQLEKSRLLSDRFSAERPKGSFSTLEIQRTEQGDSAMYLCASSLVGQGTAYEQYFGPGTRLTVT.

Comment on this clone: A junction boundary mismatches the germline segment, possibly from a read error. The V call is TRBV4-1, the J call TRBJ2-7; D remains unclear. The germline gives CDR1 MGHRA, CDR2 YSYEKL. This CDR3 has 14 amino acids. Here the CDR3 DNA reads TGCGCCAGCAGCCAAGATTACGCATCCTTCGAGCAGTACTTC. It specifies CASSQDYASFEQYF.

CDR3 amino acids: CASSASGTQYF. The CDR3 DNA sequence: TGTGCCAGCAGCGCATCGGGGACCCAGTACTTC. The chain joins TRBV7-9 to TRBJ2-5; D is uncertain. Germline values: CDR1 SEHNR, CDR2 FQNEAQ (reference sequence). V shed 5 bases and J shed 7 bases, with 8 bases lying between them. The CDR3 covers 11 residues.

The chain has TRBV27 and TRBJ2-3; 16 bases are shared with TRBD2. CDR1 is MNHEY, CDR2 SMNVEV, per germline (reference sequence). The CDR3 runs to 20 residues. With 10 bases clipped from V and 2 bases from J, the junction kept 18 bases outside the gene matches. This chain's CDR3 is CATTGQGLAGGLAFTDTQYF. In DNA, the CDR3 is TGTGCCACTACTGGGCAGGGACTAGCGGGAGGGCTGGCGTTCACAGATACGCAGTATTTT.

The J gene is TRBJ2-1, the V gene TRBV18, with a weak D call TRBD2 (6 bases). The CDR3 sequence is 14 residues long. Germline V gene sequence: CDR1 KGHSH, CDR2 LQKENI. V was pared by 2 bases and J by 10 bases, with 15 bases between. The CDR3 DNA reads TGTGCCAGCTCACCAGGACATCTCGGGGGAGAGCAGTTCTTC. This sequence encodes CASSPGHLGGEQFF.